The T cell receptor (beta chain) described here comes from a study of blood T cells in healthy people across ages. Broader study findings: A strong correlation between TCR beta diversity and naive T cell percentage was seen.

The authors ran a second PCR of about 6 to 11 cycles using a sample-barcoded 5' primer and a J-beta primer mix. TCRdb independently ran MiXCR on the 5' RACE reads; one entry per CDR3 protein. In the table there are around 500,000 distinct CDR3 sequences, about 26% of which are singletons. This clonotype was seen a few times. Its antigen is undetermined. V was shortened by 5 bases and J by 7 bases, with 14 bases between the two germline ends. The CDR3 is 13 residues long. The germline gives CDR1 MNHEY, CDR2 SVGEGT. These data were also filed under a second study, of T cells of mothers and their children. This second study says: All extracted RNA went into cDNA synthesis, approximately 1.5 ug per 15 ul. Reads obtained per mother exceeded 9.5 million TCR beta CDR3 reads, with approximately 3 million obtained per child. When mothers and children were related, their normalized repertoire overlap, which was always slightly higher, did not differ significantly from that of unrelated pairs.

The genes are TRBV6-2 or TRBV6-3 and TRBJ1-1; D gene unclear. The sample taken for sequencing was blood. The clonotype comes from a boy between 2 and 10 years old in good health. CDR3 coding DNA: TGTGCCAGCAGTCTACACCCCAAGATTGAAGCTTTCTTT. Encoded protein: CASSLHPKIEAFF.